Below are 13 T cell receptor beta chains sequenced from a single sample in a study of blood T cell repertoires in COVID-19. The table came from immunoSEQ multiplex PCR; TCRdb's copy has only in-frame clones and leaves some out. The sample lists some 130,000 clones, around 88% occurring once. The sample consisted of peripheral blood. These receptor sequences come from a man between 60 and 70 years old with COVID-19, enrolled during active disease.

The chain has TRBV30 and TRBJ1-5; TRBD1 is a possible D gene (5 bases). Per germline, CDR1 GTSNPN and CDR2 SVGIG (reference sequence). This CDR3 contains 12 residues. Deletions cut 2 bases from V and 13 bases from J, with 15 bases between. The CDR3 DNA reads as TGTGCCTGGAGTACGGAACAGGCTCCGCAGCATTTT. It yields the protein CAWSTEQAPQHF.

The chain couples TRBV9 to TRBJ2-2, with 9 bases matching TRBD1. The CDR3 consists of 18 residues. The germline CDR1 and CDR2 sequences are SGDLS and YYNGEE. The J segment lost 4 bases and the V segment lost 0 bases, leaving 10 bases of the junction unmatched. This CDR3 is CASSVAPTGTGITGELFF. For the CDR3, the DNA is TGTGCCAGCAGCGTAGCCCCTACCGGGACAGGGATCACCGGGGAGCTGTTTTTT.

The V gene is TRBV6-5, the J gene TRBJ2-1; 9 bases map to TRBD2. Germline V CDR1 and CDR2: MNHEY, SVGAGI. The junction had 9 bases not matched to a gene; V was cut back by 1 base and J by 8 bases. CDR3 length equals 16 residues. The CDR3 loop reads CASSYLTSGTRDEQFF. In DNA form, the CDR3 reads TGTGCCAGCAGTTACTTGACTAGCGGTACACGGGATGAGCAGTTCTTC.

This CDR3 reads CASSLTGQGPNYGYTF. CDR3 bases: TGTGCCAGCAGCTTAACGGGACAGGGGCCCAACTATGGCTACACCTTC. J is TRBJ1-2 and V is TRBV7-8, with 10 bases matching TRBD1. J lost 2 bases, V lost 2 bases, and 5 bases had no gene match. Per germline, CDR1 SGHVS and CDR2 FQNEAQ. This CDR3 has 16 amino acids.

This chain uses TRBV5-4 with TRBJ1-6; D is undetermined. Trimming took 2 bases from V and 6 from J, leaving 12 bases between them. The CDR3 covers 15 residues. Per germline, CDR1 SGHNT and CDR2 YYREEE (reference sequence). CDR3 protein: CASSLTNSFNSPLHF. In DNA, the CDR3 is TGTGCCAGCAGCTTAACGAACAGCTTTAATTCACCCCTCCACTTT.

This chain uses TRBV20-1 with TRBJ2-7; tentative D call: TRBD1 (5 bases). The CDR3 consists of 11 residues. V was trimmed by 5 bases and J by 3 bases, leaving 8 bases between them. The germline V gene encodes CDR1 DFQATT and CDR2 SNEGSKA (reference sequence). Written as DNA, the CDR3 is TGCAGTGCTTCGGACATCTACGAGCAGTACTTC. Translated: CSASDIYEQYF.

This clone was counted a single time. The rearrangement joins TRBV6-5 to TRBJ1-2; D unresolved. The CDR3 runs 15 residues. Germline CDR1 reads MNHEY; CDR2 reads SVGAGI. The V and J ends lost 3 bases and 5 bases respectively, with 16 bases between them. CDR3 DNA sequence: TGTGCCAGCAGTTATTTGGACGGACTTGGGTATGGCTACACCTTC. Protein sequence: CASSYLDGLGYGYTF.

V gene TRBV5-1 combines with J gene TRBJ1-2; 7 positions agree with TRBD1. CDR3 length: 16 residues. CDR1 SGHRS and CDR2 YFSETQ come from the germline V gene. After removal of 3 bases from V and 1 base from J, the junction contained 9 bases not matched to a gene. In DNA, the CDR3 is TGCGCCAGCAGCTGGGGACAGTTTCTTGATAACTATGGCTACACCTTC. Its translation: CASSWGQFLDNYGYTF.

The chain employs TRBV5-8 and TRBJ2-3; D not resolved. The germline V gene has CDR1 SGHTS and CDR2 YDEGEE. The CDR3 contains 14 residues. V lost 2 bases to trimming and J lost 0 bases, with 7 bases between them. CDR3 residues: CASSFLGSTDTQYF. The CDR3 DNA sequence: TGTGCCAGCAGCTTCCTCGGGAGCACAGATACGCAGTATTTT.

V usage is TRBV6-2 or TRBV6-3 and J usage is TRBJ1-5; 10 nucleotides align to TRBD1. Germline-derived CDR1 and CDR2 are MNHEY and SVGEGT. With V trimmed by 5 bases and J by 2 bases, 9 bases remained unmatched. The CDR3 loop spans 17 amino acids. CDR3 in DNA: TGTGCCAGCAGTACCCCTCCGGGACAGGGGCGCAATCAGCCCCAGCATTTT. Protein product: CASSTPPGQGRNQPQHF.

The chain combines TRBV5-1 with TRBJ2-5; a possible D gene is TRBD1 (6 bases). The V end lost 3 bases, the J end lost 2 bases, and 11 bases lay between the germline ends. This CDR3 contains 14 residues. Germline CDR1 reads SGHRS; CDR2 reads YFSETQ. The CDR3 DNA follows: TGCGCCAGCAGCTCCGGACAGATACAAGAGACCCAGTACTTC. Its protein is CASSSGQIQETQYF.

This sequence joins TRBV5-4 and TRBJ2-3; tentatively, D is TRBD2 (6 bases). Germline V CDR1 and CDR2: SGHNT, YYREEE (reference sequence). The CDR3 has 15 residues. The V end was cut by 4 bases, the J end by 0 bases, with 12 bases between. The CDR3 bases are TGTGCCAGCAGCCTAGGACTACCTAGCACAGATACGCAGTATTTT. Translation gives CASSLGLPSTDTQYF.

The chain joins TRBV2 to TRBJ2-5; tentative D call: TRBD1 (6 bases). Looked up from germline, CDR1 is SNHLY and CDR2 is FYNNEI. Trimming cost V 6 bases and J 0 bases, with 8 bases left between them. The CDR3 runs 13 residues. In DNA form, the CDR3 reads TGTGCCAGCAGAGGGACAAACCAAGAGACCCAGTACTTC. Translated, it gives CASRGTNQETQYF.